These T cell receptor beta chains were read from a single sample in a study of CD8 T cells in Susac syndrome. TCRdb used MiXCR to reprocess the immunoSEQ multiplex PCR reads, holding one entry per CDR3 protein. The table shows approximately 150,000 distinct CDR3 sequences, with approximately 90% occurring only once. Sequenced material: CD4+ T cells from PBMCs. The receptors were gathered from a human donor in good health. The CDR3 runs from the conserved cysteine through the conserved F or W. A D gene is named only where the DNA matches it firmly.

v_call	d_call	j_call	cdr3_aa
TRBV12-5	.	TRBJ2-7	CASVRSQTYEQYF
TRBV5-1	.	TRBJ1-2	CASSEQTNYGYTF
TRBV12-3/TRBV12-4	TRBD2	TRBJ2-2	CASSSSGTNTGELFF
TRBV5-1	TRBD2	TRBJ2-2	CASSLPAGGVTGELFF
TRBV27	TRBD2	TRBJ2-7	CASSLGLAGSREQYF
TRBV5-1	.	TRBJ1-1	CASSFFGNTEAFF
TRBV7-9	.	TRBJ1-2	CASSLRGYYGYTF
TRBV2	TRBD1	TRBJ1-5	CASGDRGYQPQHF
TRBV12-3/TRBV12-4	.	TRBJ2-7	CASSTFTSGYEQYF
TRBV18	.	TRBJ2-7	CASSPPSTDEQYF
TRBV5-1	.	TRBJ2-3	CASSFEPDTQYF
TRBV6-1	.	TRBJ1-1	CASSGTGVNTEAFF
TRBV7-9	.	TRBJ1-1	CASNGGPTNTEAFF
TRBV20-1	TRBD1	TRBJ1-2	CSAANRDRGRSDGYTF
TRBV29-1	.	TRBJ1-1	CSVEGYTEAFF
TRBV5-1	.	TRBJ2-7	CASSDYYEQYF
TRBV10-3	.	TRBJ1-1	CAISESERTEAFF
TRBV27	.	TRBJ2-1	CASSLYRTSSYNEQFF
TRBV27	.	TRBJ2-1	CASSPLDRFSTDNEQFF
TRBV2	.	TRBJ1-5	CASSDGPPSNQPQHF
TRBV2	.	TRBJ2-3	CASTRLDTQYF
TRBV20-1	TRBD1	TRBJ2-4	CSARLRDSGIQYF
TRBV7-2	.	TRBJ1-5	CASSLAGQPQHF
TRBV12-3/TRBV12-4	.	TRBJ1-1	CASSSDGAEAFF
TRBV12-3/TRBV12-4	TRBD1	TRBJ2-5	CASTLSGTAYQETQYF
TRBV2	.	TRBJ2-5	CASSPLAGQYF
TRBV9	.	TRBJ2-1	CASSVGVRGSSYNEQFF
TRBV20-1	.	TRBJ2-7	CSARTVESYEQYF
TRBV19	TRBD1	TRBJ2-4	CASSPRGREAKNIQYF
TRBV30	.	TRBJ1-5	CAWGLLEGEPQHF
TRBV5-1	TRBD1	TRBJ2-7	CASRNAYRGSEQYF
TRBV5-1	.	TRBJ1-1	CASSAVVSGNTEAFF
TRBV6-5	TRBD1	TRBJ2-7	CATAPPWTGKHEQYF
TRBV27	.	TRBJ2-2	CASSFAGTGELFF
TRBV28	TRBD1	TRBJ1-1	CASRPQGAAMNTEAFF
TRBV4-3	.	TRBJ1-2	CASSQEAYYGYTF
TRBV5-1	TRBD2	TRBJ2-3	CASSLRGTSGLTDTQYF
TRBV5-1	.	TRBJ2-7	CASSLVGGLSYEQYF
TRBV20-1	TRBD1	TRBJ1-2	CSVPQPRRGIYGYTF
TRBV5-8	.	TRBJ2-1	CASSQAGYSYNEQFF
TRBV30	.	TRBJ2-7	CAWSRGTETYEQYF
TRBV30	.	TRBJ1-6	CAWNSGDNSPLHF
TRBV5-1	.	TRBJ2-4	CASSLEGSAKNIQYF
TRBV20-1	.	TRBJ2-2	CSAGATTGIAGELFF
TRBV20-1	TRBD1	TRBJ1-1	CSARDPARGGVNTEAFF
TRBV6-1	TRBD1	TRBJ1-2	CASRVKPGQGPDYGYTF
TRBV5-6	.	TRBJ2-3	CASSRSPDTQYF
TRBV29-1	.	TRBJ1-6	CSVPSSGGTLHF
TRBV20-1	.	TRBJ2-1	CSAKHHAGAHNEQFF
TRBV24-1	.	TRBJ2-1	CATSAPGTYNEQFF
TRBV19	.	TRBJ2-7	CASSTITTGRSSYEQYF
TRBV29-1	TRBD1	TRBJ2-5	CSVEVRGSSQETQYF
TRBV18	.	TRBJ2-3	CASSPGIDPTSTDTQYF
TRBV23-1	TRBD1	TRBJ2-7	CASRTGTGSYEQYF